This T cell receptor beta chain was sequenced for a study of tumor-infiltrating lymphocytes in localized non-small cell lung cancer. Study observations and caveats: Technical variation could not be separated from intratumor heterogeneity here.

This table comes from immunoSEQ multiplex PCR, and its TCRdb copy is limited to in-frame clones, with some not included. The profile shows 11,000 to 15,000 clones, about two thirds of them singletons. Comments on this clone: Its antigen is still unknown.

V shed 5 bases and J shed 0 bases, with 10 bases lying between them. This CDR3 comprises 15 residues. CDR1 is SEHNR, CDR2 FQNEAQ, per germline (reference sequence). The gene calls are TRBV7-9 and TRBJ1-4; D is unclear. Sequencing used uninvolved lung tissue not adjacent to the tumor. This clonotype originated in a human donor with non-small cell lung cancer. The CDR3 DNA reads TGTGCCAGCAGCCGCCAAGGAGCAACTAATGAAAAACTGTTTTTT. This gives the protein CASSRQGATNEKLFF.